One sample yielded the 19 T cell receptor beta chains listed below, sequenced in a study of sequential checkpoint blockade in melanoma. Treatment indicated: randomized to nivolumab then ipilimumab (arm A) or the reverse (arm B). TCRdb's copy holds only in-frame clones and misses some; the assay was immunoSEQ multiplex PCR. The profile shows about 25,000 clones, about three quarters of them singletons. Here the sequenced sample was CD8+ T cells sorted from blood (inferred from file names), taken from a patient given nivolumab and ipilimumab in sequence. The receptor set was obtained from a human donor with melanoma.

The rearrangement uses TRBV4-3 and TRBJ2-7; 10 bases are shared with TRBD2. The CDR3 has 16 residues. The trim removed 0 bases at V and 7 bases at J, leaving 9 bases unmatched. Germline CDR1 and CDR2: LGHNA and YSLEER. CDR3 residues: CASSQEGGTSGAEQYF. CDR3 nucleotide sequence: TGCGCCAGCAGCCAAGAAGGGGGTACTAGCGGGGCGGAGCAGTACTTC.

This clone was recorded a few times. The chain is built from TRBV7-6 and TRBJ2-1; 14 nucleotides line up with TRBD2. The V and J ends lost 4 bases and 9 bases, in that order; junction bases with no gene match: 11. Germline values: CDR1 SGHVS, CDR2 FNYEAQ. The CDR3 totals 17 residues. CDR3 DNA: TGTGCCAGCAGCTCTCCCTTGGGACTAGCGGGGGCCGGTGAGCAGTTCTTC. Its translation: CASSSPLGLAGAGEQFF. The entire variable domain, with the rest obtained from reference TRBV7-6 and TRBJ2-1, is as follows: GAGVSQSPRYKVTKRGQDVALRCDPISGHVSLYWYRQALGQGPEFLTYFNYEAQQDKSGLPNDRFSAERPEGSISTLTIQRTEQRDSAMYRCASSSPLGLAGAGEQFFGPGTRLTVL.

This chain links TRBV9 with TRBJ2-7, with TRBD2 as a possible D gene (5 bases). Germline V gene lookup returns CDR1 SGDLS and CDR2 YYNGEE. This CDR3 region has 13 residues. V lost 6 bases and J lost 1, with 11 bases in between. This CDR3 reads CASNSGGSYEQYF. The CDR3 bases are TGTGCCAGCAACAGTGGCGGGTCCTACGAGCAGTACTTC.

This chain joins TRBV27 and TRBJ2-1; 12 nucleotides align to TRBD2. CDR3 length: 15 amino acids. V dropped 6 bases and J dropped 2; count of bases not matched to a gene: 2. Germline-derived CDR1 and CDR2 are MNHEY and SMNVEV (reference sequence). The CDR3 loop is CASRLAGGTYNEQFF. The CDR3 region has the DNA TGTGCCAGCAGGCTAGCGGGAGGGACCTACAATGAGCAGTTCTTC.

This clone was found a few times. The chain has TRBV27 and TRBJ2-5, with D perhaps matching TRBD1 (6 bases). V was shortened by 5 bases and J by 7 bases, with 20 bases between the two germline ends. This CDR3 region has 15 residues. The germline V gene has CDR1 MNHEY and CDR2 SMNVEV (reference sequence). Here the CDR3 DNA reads TGTGCCAGCAGTGGCTTGGACAGCGGCCAACTGACCCAGTACTTC. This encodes CASSGLDSGQLTQYF.

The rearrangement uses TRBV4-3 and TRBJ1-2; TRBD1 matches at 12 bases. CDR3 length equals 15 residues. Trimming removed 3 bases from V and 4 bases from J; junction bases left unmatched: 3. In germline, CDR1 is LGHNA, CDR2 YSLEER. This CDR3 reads CASSHGTGGLYGYTF. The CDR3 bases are TGCGCCAGCAGCCATGGGACAGGGGGCCTCTATGGCTACACCTTC.

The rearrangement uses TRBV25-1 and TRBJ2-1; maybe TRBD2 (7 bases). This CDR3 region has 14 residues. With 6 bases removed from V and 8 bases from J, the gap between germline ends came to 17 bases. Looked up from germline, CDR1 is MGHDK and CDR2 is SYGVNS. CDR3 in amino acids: CASRDSGESDEQFF. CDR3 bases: TGTGCCAGCAGGGACAGCGGGGAGTCCGATGAGCAGTTCTTC.

CDR3 residues: CASSPAGPPYEQYF. In DNA, the CDR3 is TGTGCCAGCAGCCCCGCGGGACCTCCCTACGAGCAGTACTTC. The chain links TRBV7-3 to TRBJ2-7, with a weak D call TRBD2 (6 bases). The germline V gene has CDR1 SGHTA and CDR2 FQGTGA. The CDR3 spans 14 residues. V was clipped by 5 bases and J by 2 bases, with 13 bases between them.

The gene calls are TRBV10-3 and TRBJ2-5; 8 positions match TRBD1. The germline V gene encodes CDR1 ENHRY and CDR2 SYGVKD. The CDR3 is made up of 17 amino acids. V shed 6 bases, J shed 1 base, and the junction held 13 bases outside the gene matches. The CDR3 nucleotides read TGTGCCATCAGCCGACAGGGGCCAGTCTTGGGCCAAGAGACCCAGTACTTC. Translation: CAISRQGPVLGQETQYF.

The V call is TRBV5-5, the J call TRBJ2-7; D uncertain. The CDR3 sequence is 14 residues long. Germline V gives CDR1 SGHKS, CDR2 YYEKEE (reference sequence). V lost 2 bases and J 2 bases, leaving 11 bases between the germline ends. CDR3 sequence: CASSFGRSPYEQYF. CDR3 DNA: TGTGCCAGCAGCTTCGGCAGGTCCCCCTACGAGCAGTACTTC.

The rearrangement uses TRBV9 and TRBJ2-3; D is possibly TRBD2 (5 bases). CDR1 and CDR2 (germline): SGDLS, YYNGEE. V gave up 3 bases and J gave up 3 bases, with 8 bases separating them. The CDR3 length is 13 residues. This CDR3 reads CASSARGTDTQYF. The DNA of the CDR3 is TGTGCCAGCAGCGCCCGGGGAACAGATACGCAGTATTTT.

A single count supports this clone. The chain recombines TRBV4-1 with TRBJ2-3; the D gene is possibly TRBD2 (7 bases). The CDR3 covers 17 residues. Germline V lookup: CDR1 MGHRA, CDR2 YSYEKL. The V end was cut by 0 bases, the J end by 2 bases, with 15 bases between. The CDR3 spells CASSQDRIGGPTDTQYF. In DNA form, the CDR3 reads TGCGCCAGCAGCCAAGATCGGATCGGGGGGCCCACAGATACGCAGTATTTT.

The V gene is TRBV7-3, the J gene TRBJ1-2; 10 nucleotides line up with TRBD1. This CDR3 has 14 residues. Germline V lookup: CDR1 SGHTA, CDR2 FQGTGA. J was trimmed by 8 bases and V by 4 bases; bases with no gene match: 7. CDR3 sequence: CASSSNGQGGGYTF. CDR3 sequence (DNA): TGTGCCAGCAGCTCAAACGGACAGGGGGGCGGCTACACCTTC. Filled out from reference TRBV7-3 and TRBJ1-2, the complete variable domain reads GAGVSQTPSNKVTEKGKYVELRCDPISGHTALYWYRQSLGQGPEFLIYFQGTGAADDSGLPNDRFFAVRPEGSVSTLKIQRTERGDSAVYLCASSSNGQGGGYTFGSGTRLTVV.

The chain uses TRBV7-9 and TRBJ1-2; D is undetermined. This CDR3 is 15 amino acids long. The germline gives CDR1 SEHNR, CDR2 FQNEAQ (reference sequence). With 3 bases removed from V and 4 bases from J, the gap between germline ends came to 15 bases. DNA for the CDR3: TGTGCCAGCAGCTTTATCGAGCCCGGCGGCTATGGCTACACCTTC. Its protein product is CASSFIEPGGYGYTF.

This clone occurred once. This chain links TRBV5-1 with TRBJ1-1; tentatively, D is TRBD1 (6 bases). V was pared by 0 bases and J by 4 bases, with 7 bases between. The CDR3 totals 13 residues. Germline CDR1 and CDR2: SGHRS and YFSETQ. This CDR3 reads CASSLGQATEAFF. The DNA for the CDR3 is TGCGCCAGCAGCTTGGGACAGGCCACTGAAGCTTTCTTT.

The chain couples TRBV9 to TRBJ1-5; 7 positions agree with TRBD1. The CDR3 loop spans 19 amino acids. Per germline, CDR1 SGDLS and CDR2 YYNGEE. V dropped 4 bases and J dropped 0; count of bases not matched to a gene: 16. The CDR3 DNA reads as TGTGCCAGCAGCTCTACCCGGTGGGGACAGCCTTTTAGCAATCAGCCCCAGCATTTT. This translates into CASSSTRWGQPFSNQPQHF.

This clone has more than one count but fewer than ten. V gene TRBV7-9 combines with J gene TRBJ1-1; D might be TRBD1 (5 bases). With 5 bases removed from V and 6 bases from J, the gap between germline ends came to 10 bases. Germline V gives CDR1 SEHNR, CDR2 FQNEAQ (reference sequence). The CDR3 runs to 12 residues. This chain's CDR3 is CASSPGGAEAFF. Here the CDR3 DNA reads TGTGCCAGCAGCCCGGGGGGGGCTGAAGCTTTCTTT. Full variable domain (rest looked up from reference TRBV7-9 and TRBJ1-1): DTGVSQNPRHKITKRGQNVTFRCDPISEHNRLYWYRQTLGQGPEFLTYFQNEAQLEKSRLLSDRFSAERPKGSFSTLEIQRTEQGDSAMYLCASSPGGAEAFFGQGTRLTVV.

The CDR3 region has the DNA TGTGCCAGCGCAGGACTGTATTCCTACGAGCAGTACTTC. Protein: CASAGLYSYEQYF. The chain has TRBV7-9 and TRBJ2-7; weak D call: TRBD2 (5 bases). With 8 bases removed from V and 1 base from J, the gap between germline ends came to 12 bases. CDR1 and CDR2 from the germline V gene are SEHNR and FQNEAQ (reference sequence). The CDR3 spans 13 residues. The full variable domain, completed using reference TRBV7-9 and TRBJ2-7, is DTGVSQNPRHKITKRGQNVTFRCDPISEHNRLYWYRQTLGQGPEFLTYFQNEAQLEKSRLLSDRFSAERPKGSFSTLEIQRTEQGDSAMYLCASAGLYSYEQYFGPGTRLTVT.

CDR3 nucleotides: TGTGCCAGCAGCTTGGAAGCGGGAGGGTTGAATGAGCAGTTCTTC. As protein: CASSLEAGGLNEQFF. V usage is TRBV5-5 and J usage is TRBJ2-1, with 10 positions matching TRBD2. The ends lost 0 bases at V and 7 bases at J; junction bases unmatched: 4. Germline assignment: CDR1 SGHKS and CDR2 YYEKEE (reference sequence). The CDR3 has 15 residues.